This TCR beta chain derives from a study of T cell responses to AZD1222 COVID-19 vaccine. General study findings and limits: Repertoire sampling occurred only after the peak T cell response. A mostly white British donor set with more females was recruited, and clonal diversity was possibly underestimated. Rises in breadth and depth of Spike-specific TCRs came after two AZD1222 doses.

Germline values: CDR1 SGHRS, CDR2 YFSETQ. The CDR3 consists of 17 residues. With 2 bases clipped from V and 9 bases from J, the junction kept 17 bases outside the gene matches. Sequencing was performed with immunoSEQ multiplex PCR; in TCRdb, only in-frame clones are kept and a portion is missing. This sample has some 200,000 clones, with under 95% found just once. This clone showed up just once. Its antigen is not known. The sequence was collected from an adult who received the AZD1222 COVID-19 vaccine. The chain links TRBV5-1 to TRBJ2-1; 7 bases line up with TRBD2. Here the sequenced sample was peripheral blood, taken 28 days after the second AZD1222 dose. This CDR3 is CASSFYLAGVGSGEQFF. The DNA for the CDR3 is TGCGCCAGCAGCTTCTACCTTGCGGGGGTGGGATCCGGTGAGCAGTTCTTC.